Detailed here is one TCR beta chain. Its antigen is unknown. Per the germline V gene, CDR1 is LNHDA and CDR2 is SQIVND (reference sequence). V was pared by 8 bases and J by 0 bases, with 0 bases of the junction left unmatched. This CDR3 region has 13 residues. This sample was taken from a study of T cell responses to AZD1222 COVID-19 vaccine. TCRdb keeps only in-frame clones here, not all; method: immunoSEQ multiplex PCR. This sample has more than 85,000 clones, with roughly 89% found just once. Overall study results and limits: In a largely white British group with more females than males, clonal diversity was possibly underestimated. Spike as a whole was targeted by vaccine-associated CD4 TCRs, dominant at 160-218 and 743-854.

The sequenced sample was peripheral blood, obtained on day 0 of AZD1222 vaccination. The chain joins TRBV19 to TRBJ1-3; 8 positions agree with TRBD1. The TCR comes from an adult in good health. CDR3 protein: CASDRGSGNTIYF. As DNA, the CDR3 is TGTGCCAGTGACAGGGGCTCTGGAAACACCATATATTTT.